The clone carrying this T cell receptor (beta chain) was seen a single time. Its antigen remains unknown. The source of the sample is a study of T cell responses to AZD1222 COVID-19 vaccine. General study results and limits: Nearly half of spike-specific TCRs reportedly target variant regions that are unmutated in the B.1.351 and B.1.1.7 variants. Spike as a whole was targeted by vaccine-associated CD4 TCRs, dominant at 160-218 and 743-854.

Losses at the gene ends were 3 bases for V and 5 bases for J; bases not matched to a gene: 14. Germline CDR1 and CDR2: SGDLS and YYNGEE. This CDR3 has 16 amino acids. Profiled with immunoSEQ multiplex PCR; TCRdb holds only in-frame clones, not every one. Among more than 85,000 clones listed, more than 75% were seen once. This clonotype was obtained from an adult in good health. The rearrangement links TRBV9 to TRBJ2-7; 7 positions match TRBD2. The sample consisted of peripheral blood, taken on day 0 of AZD1222 vaccination. CDR3 residues: CASSALGGMAPHEQYF. DNA for the CDR3: TGTGCCAGCAGCGCCCTCGGGGGGATGGCCCCCCACGAGCAGTACTTC.